A single sample is the source of the 21 T cell receptor beta chains below, sequenced in a study of blood T cell repertoires in COVID-19 (TCRdb year 2020). The library came from the immunoSEQ multiplex PCR assay. What TCRdb holds here is the immuneACCESS table cut down to in-frame rearrangements. Part of the clones is not present; checked against another copy, under half of the missing clones reflect an unresolved V gene, and the others are unexplained. Here the sample has over 200,000 clones; around 87% occur a single time. Roughly 2.5% of the sample belongs to the ten largest clones. Sequencing was done on a sample of peripheral blood. Source of these receptors: a woman between 45 and 60 years old with acute or convalescent COVID-19.

The V and J genes are TRBV7-3 and TRBJ1-5, with TRBD1 as a possible D gene (6 bases). Per the germline V gene, CDR1 is SGHTA and CDR2 is FQGTGA. V was trimmed by 0 bases and J by 8 bases, leaving 11 bases between them. This CDR3 has 14 amino acids. Written as DNA, the CDR3 is TGTGCCAGCAGCTTAACGGGGGGGCAGGAGCCCCAGCATTTT. Protein product: CASSLTGGQEPQHF.

The gene calls are TRBV6-5 and TRBJ1-5; maybe TRBD1 (5 bases). This CDR3 contains 14 residues. Germline V gene sequence: CDR1 MNHEY, CDR2 SVGAGI. Trimming left V 3 bases short and J 7 bases short, with 13 bases between. Here the CDR3 reads CASSYLGGNQPQHF. DNA of the CDR3: TGTGCCAGCAGTTATCTCGGGGGGAACCAGCCCCAGCATTTT.

The J gene is TRBJ1-1, the V gene TRBV30, with D possibly TRBD1 on 5 matching bases. The germline V and J ends were trimmed by 4 bases and 6 bases, with 15 bases remaining between them. The CDR3 has 13 amino acids. Germline V CDR1 and CDR2: GTSNPN, SVGIG (reference sequence). CDR3 amino acids: CAWTVGRGAEAFF. The CDR3 region has the DNA TGTGCCTGGACCGTTGGCCGGGGGGCTGAAGCTTTCTTT.

The V and J genes are TRBV5-1 and TRBJ2-7, with a possible D match to TRBD1 (5 bases). The CDR3 has 12 residues. V lost 4 bases and J lost 7, with 12 bases in between. Looked up from germline, CDR1 is SGHRS and CDR2 is YFSETQ. CDR3 nucleotides: TGCGCCAGCAGCGGGGCGCTTGAGGAGCAGTACTTC. Its protein product is CASSGALEEQYF.

The V call is TRBV12-3 or TRBV12-4, the J call TRBJ1-3; a weak D match, TRBD1 (6 bases). V lost 6 bases to trimming and J lost 7 bases, with 10 bases between them. The CDR3 is 12 amino acids. Written as DNA, the CDR3 is TGTGCCAGCAGAATGAGGGGGAACACCATATATTTT. This sequence encodes CASRMRGNTIYF.

V usage is TRBV18 and J usage is TRBJ2-2; D perhaps matches TRBD1 (6 bases). Trimming took 0 bases from V and 6 from J, leaving 14 bases between them. The CDR3 spans 16 residues. CDR1 is KGHSH, CDR2 LQKENI, per germline. In DNA, the CDR3 is TGTGCCAGCTCACCACCTGCTCAGGGGTCGGCCGGGGAGCTGTTTTTT. Protein sequence: CASSPPAQGSAGELFF.

The chain carries TRBV7-9 and TRBJ1-2; 7 bases fit TRBD1. With V trimmed by 4 bases and J by 4 bases, 6 bases remained unmatched. The CDR3 contains 14 residues. Germline loops: CDR1 SEHNR, CDR2 FQNEAQ (reference sequence). DNA of the CDR3: TGTGCCAGCAGCTCCCCCCGGACAGGCTATGGCTACACCTTC. Protein product: CASSSPRTGYGYTF.

The chain links TRBV28 to TRBJ2-5; 12 bases match TRBD2. Losses at the gene ends were 3 bases for V and 5 bases for J; bases not matched to a gene: 1. CDR1 and CDR2 from the germline V gene are MDHEN and SYDVKM. This CDR3 comprises 14 residues. CDR3 bases: TGTGCCAGCAGTTTTGGGACTAGCGGGGAGACCCAGTACTTC. It specifies CASSFGTSGETQYF.

J is TRBJ2-5 and V is TRBV9; D gene ambiguous. The CDR3 loop spans 14 amino acids. CDR1 SGDLS and CDR2 YYNGEE come from the germline V gene. Trimming pared 4 bases from V and 0 bases from J, leaving 10 bases between. The CDR3: CASSPTEYQETQYF. Written as DNA, the CDR3 is TGTGCCAGCAGCCCCACTGAATACCAAGAGACCCAGTACTTC.

The genes are TRBV5-4 and TRBJ1-1; D not resolved. Germline CDR1 and CDR2: SGHNT and YYREEE (reference sequence). V gave up 0 bases and J gave up 4 bases, with 13 bases separating them. The CDR3 covers 15 residues. CDR3 sequence (DNA): TGTGCCAGCAGCTTGGCCAAGTCCTGGGCCACTGAAGCTTTCTTT. The encoded protein is CASSLAKSWATEAFF.

The J gene is TRBJ2-1, the V gene TRBV11-2; D ambiguous. The V gene's germline CDR1 is SGHAT and CDR2 FQNNGV. V shed 2 bases and J shed 5 bases, with 7 bases lying between them. The CDR3 has 13 amino acids. The CDR3 spells CASSLNYNNEQFF. The CDR3 coding sequence is TGTGCCAGCAGCTTAAACTATAACAATGAGCAGTTCTTC.

This CDR3 reads CASSLSFSGNTIYF. The CDR3 DNA reads TGTGCCAGCAGCTTAAGCTTCTCTGGAAACACCATATATTTT. The chain carries TRBV13 and TRBJ1-3; D is ambiguous. Deletions cut 2 bases from V and 0 bases from J, with 5 bases between. The V gene's germline CDR1 is PRHDT and CDR2 FYEKMQ (reference sequence). The CDR3 is 14 amino acids.

The CDR3 reads CASSLVAGLALSGVKFF. In DNA form, the CDR3 reads TGTGCCAGCAGCTTAGTAGCGGGACTAGCGCTGTCAGGGGTAAAGTTCTTC. The chain carries TRBV7-2 and TRBJ2-1; 10 nucleotides agree with TRBD2. CDR1 SGHTA and CDR2 FQGNSA come from the germline V gene. The CDR3 consists of 17 residues. The junction had 17 bases not matched to a gene; V was cut back by 1 base and J by 14 bases.

Regarding this clone: The junction shows a germline mismatch at one end, possibly a read error. This chain's CDR3 is CASTEDLSYQPQHF. The CDR3 DNA sequence: TGTGCCAGTACCGAAGACCTTAGCTATCAGCCCCAGCATTTT. The chain couples TRBV19 to TRBJ1-5; D unresolved. Germline V gives CDR1 LNHDA, CDR2 SQIVND (reference sequence). The CDR3 loop spans 14 amino acids.

The rearrangement uses TRBV7-9 and TRBJ1-1, with a possible D match to TRBD1 (6 bases). This CDR3 comprises 14 residues. V shed 1 base and J shed 5 bases, with 11 bases lying between them. The V gene's germline CDR1 is SEHNR and CDR2 FQNEAQ (reference sequence). The CDR3 reads CASSLGTVRTEAFF. The CDR3 DNA follows: TGTGCCAGCAGCTTAGGGACAGTCAGAACTGAAGCTTTCTTT. The full variable domain, its missing parts supplied by reference TRBV7-9 and TRBJ1-1, is DTGVSQNPRHKITKRGQNVTFRCDPISEHNRLYWYRQTLGQGPEFLTYFQNEAQLEKSRLLSDRFSAERPKGSFSTLEIQRTEQGDSAMYLCASSLGTVRTEAFFGQGTRLTVV.

The V call is TRBV5-4, the J call TRBJ1-2; 7 bases line up with TRBD1. The CDR3 runs 14 residues. From germline, CDR1 is SGHNT and CDR2 YYREEE (reference sequence). The V segment lost 1 base and the J segment 3 bases; nucleotides outside the gene matches: 3. CDR3 region: CASSLNRGDYGYTF. The CDR3 DNA reads as TGTGCCAGCAGCTTGAACAGGGGTGACTATGGCTACACCTTC.

The chain employs TRBV4-2 and TRBJ2-5; D gene ambiguous. V was shortened by 1 base and J by 0 bases, with 6 bases between the two germline ends. CDR1 LGHNA and CDR2 YNFKEQ come from the germline V gene. The CDR3 length is 14 residues. The CDR3 sequence: CASSQGVYQETQYF. The CDR3 DNA is TGTGCCAGCAGCCAAGGCGTGTACCAAGAGACCCAGTACTTC.

The V gene is TRBV29-1, the J gene TRBJ1-1; maybe TRBD1 (6 bases). V gave up 4 bases and J gave up 2 bases, with 20 bases separating them. Germline V gives CDR1 SQVTM, CDR2 ANQGSEA. The CDR3 sequence is 16 residues long. The DNA for the CDR3 is TGCAGCGTTGTCTACGGGGGGCGGAGGTTAAACACTGAAGCTTTCTTT. Translated: CSVVYGGRRLNTEAFF.

The rearrangement links TRBV6-2 or TRBV6-3 to TRBJ2-7, with D possibly TRBD1 on 6 matching bases. CDR3 size: 16 residues. Germline-derived CDR1 and CDR2 are MNHEY and SVGEGT. V lost 2 bases, J lost 1 base, and 15 bases lay in between. The CDR3 loop is CASSYGADSDSYEQYF. The CDR3 DNA reads TGTGCCAGCAGTTACGGGGCGGACAGCGATTCCTACGAGCAGTACTTC.

The J gene is TRBJ1-2, the V gene TRBV28, with a possible D match to TRBD1 (6 bases). V lost 3 bases to trimming and J lost 0 bases, with 11 bases between them. Germline CDR1 is MDHEN and CDR2 is SYDVKM. This CDR3 spans 15 amino acids. The CDR3 coding sequence is TGTGCCAGCAGTTTGTCAGGGGATCCTAACTATGGCTACACCTTC. As protein: CASSLSGDPNYGYTF.

The rearrangement uses TRBV2 and TRBJ2-7; 10 nucleotides align to TRBD1. The V and J ends lost 4 bases and 2 bases, in that order; junction bases with no gene match: 5. CDR3 length: 15 residues. CDR1 is SNHLY and CDR2 is FYNNEI in the germline V gene. The CDR3 nucleotides read TGTGCCAGCAGTGGAGGGACAGGGGTTCCCTACGAGCAGTACTTC. Translation: CASSGGTGVPYEQYF. The entire variable domain, with the rest obtained from reference TRBV2 and TRBJ2-7, is as follows: EPEVTQTPSHQVTQMGQEVILRCVPISNHLYFYWYRQILGQKVEFLVSFYNNEISEKSEIFDDQFSVERPDGSNFTLKIRSTKLEDSAMYFCASSGGTGVPYEQYFGPGTRLTVT.